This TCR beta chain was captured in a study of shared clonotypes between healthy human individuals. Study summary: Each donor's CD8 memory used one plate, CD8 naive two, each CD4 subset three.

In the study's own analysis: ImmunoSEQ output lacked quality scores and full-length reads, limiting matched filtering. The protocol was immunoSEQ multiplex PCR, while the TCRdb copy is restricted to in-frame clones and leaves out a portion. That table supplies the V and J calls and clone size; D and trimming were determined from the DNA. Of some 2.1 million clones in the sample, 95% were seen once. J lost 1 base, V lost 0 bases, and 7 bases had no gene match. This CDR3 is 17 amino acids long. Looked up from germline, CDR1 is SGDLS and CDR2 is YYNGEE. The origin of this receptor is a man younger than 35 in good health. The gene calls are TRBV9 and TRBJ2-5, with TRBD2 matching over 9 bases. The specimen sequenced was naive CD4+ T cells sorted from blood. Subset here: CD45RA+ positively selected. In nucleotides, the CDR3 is TGTGCCAGCAGCGTAGATATCGGCGGGGGGGCCCAAGAGACCCAGTACTTC. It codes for CASSVDIGGGAQETQYF. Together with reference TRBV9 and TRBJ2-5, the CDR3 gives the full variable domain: DSGVTQTPKHLITATGQRVTLRCSPRSGDLSVYWYQQSLDQGLQFLIQYYNGEERAKGNILERFSAQQFPDLHSELNLSSLELGDSALYFCASSVDIGGGAQETQYFGPGTRLLVL.